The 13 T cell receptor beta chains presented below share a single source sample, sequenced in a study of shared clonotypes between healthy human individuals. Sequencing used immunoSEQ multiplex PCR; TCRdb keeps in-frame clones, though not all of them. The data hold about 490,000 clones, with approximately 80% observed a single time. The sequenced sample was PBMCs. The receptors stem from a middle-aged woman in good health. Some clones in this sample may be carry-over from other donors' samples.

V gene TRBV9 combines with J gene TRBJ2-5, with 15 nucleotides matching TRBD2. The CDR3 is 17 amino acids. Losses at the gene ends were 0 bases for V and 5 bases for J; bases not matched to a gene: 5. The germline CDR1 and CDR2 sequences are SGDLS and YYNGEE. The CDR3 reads CASSVGTSGRVGETQYF. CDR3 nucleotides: TGTGCCAGCAGCGTAGGGACTAGCGGGAGGGTAGGGGAGACCCAGTACTTC.

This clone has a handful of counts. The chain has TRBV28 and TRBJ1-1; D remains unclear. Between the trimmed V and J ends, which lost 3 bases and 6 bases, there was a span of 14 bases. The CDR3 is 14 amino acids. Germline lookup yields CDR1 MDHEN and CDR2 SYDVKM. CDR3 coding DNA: TGTGCCAGCAGTTTCTCTGGCGAGGTAGCTGAAGCTTTCTTT. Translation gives CASSFSGEVAEAFF.

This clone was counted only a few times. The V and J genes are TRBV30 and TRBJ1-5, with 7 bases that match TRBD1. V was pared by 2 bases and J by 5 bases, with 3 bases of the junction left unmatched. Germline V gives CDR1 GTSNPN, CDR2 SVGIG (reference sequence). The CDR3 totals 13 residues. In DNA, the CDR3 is TGTGCCTGGAGTTCAGGGGGAGATCAGCCCCAGCATTTT. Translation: CAWSSGGDQPQHF.

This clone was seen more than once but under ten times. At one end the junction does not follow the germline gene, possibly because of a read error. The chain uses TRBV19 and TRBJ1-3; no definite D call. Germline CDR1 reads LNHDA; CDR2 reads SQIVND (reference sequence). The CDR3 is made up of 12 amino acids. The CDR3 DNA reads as TGTGCCAGTAGTACCAATCCGGTCACTCGGGGTTTT. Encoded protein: CASSTNPVTRGF.

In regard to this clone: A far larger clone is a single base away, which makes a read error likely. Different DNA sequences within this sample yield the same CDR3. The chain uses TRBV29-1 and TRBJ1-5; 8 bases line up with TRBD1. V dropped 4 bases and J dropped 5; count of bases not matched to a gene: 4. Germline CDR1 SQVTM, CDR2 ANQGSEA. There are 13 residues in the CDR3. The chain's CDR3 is CSVADRGDQPQHF. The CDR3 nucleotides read TGCAGCGTTGCAGACAGGGGCGATCAGCCCCAGCATTTT.

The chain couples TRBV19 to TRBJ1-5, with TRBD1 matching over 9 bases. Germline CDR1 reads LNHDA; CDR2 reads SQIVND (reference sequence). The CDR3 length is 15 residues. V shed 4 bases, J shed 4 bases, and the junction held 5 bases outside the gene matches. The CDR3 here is CASSTSGTGNQPQHF. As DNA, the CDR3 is TGTGCCAGTAGTACCTCCGGGACAGGGAATCAGCCCCAGCATTTT.

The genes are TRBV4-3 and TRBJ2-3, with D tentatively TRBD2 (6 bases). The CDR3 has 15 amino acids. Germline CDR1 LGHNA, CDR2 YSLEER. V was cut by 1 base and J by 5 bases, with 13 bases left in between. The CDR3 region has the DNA TGCGCCAGCAGCCAAGGGCGACTAGGCGAAGATACGCAGTATTTT. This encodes CASSQGRLGEDTQYF.

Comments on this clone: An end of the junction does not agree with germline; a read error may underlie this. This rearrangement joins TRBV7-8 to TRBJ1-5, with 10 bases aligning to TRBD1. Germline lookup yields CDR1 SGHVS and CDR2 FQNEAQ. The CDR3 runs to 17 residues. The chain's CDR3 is CACSLARDRGGNQPQHF. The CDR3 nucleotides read TGTGCCTGCAGCTTGGCCCGGGACAGGGGTGGCAATCAGCCCCAGCATTTT.

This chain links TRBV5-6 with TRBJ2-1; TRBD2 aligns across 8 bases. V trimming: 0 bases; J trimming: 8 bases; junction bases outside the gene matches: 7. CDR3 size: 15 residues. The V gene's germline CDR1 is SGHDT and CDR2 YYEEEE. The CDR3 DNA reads TGTGCCAGCAGCTTGGCGGGAGGGCCTATGGATGAGCAGTTCTTC. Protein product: CASSLAGGPMDEQFF.

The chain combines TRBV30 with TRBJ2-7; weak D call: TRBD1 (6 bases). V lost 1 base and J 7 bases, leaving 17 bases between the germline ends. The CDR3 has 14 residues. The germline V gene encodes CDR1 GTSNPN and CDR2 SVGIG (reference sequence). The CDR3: CAWSASGTSGEQYF. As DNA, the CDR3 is TGTGCCTGGAGTGCCTCCGGGACATCAGGAGAGCAGTACTTC.

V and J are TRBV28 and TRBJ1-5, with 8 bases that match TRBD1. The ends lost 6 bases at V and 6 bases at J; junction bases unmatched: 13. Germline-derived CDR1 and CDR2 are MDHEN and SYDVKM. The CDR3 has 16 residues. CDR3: CASRGRGQGAVQPQHF. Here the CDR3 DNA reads TGTGCCAGCAGGGGTAGGGGCCAGGGGGCTGTTCAGCCCCAGCATTTT.

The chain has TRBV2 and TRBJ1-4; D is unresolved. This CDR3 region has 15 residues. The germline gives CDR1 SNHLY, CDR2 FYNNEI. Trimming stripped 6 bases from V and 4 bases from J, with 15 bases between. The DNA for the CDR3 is TGTGCCAGCAGCCAGATGGCGGGAGATAATGAAAAACTGTTTTTT. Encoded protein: CASSQMAGDNEKLFF. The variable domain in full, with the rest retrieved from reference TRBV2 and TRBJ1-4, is EPEVTQTPSHQVTQMGQEVILRCVPISNHLYFYWYRQILGQKVEFLVSFYNNEISEKSEIFDDQFSVERPDGSNFTLKIRSTKLEDSAMYFCASSQMAGDNEKLFFGSGTQLSVL.

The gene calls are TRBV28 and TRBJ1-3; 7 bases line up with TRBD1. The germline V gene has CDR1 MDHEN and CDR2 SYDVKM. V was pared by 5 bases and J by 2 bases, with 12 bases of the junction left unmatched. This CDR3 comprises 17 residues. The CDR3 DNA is TGTGCCAGCAGTCCCGCCGACAGGGAAACTCCTGGAAACACCATATATTTT. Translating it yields CASSPADRETPGNTIYF.